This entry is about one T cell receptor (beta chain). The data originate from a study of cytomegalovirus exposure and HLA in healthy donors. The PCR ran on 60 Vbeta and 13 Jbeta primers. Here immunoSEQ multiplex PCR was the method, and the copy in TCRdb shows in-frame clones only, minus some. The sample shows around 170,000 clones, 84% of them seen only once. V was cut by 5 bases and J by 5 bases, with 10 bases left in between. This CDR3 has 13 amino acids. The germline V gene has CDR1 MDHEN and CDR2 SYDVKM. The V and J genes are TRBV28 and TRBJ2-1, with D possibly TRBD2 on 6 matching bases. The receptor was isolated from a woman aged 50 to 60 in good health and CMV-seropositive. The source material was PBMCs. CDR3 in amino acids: CASSGGTNNEQFF. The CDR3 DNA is TGTGCCAGCAGTGGCGGGACCAACAATGAGCAGTTCTTC.